The TCR beta chain described here comes from a study of OX40 agonist ivuxolimab in advanced cancers. For the study at large: Partial responses were achieved by three patients, of whom one had hepatocellular carcinoma and two had cutaneous melanoma.

Study-wide findings and caveats: Expanded peripheral T-cell antigen specificity went undetermined.

Method: immunoSEQ multiplex PCR; TCRdb's copy keeps in-frame clones and lacks some. The table lists around 35,000 clones, about 85% of them singletons, with roughly 2.4% in the top ten. With respect to this clone: Its antigen is not known.

CDR3 size: 15 residues. Germline V gene data show CDR1 as SGHDT and CDR2 as YYEEEE. V dropped 4 bases and J dropped 7 bases, with 15 bases sitting between them. The sample in question was CD4+ or CD8+ T cells sorted from blood, obtained in a trial of the OX40 agonist ivuxolimab. This clonotype originated in an adult with an advanced solid tumor such as melanoma, head and neck, liver or kidney cancer. This chain joins TRBV5-6 and TRBJ1-6; D is uncertain. The CDR3 is CASSPYNGWNSPLHF. CDR3 bases: TGTGCCAGCAGCCCTTACAACGGGTGGAATTCACCCCTCCACTTT.